The rows below give T cell receptor beta chains drawn from one sample of a study of human versus mouse CDR3 diversity and MHC coevolution. Clones were read by immunoSEQ multiplex PCR, and TCRdb kept only the in-frame ones, dropping some. Among about 77,000 clones listed, less than 95% were seen once. The sequenced sample was naive CD4+ T cells from blood. The receptors originated from a person aged 30 to 69 in good health. Each CDR3 is given with its conserved first and last residue. D genes are given only for firm matches. Rows may omit the clone size; those that give it use once, few, many or a size class.

abundance	d_gene	v_gene	j_gene	CDR3aa	CDR3nt
NA	NA	TRBV27	TRBJ2-1	CASSSGGYNEQFF	TGTGCCAGCAGTTCCGGGGGTTACAATGAGCAGTTCTTC
once	TRBD2	TRBV4-1	TRBJ2-1	CASSRGTTNNEQFF	TGCGCCAGCAGCCGCGGGACTACTAACAATGAGCAGTTCTTC
NA	TRBD1	TRBV28	TRBJ1-6	CASSLFGQGGSPLHF	TGTGCCAGCAGTTTATTCGGACAGGGCGGTTCACCCCTCCACTTT
NA	TRBD2	TRBV6-1	TRBJ2-1	CASSPGLAGGSEQFF	TGTGCCAGCAGTCCCGGACTAGCGGGGGGCAGTGAGCAGTTCTTC
NA	NA	TRBV28	TRBJ1-5	CASSSQGTSSNQPQHF	TGTGCCAGCAGTTCTCAAGGGACATCTAGCAATCAGCCCCAGCATTTT
once	NA	TRBV15	TRBJ2-7	CATSRDMTARHGDEQYF	TGTGCCACCAGCAGGGATATGACAGCACGCCATGGCGACGAGCAGTACTTC
NA	TRBD1	TRBV6-1	TRBJ1-5	CASSESGTGVQPQHF	TGTGCCAGCAGTGAATCTGGGACAGGGGTTCAGCCCCAGCATTTT
NA	NA	TRBV5-8	TRBJ2-3	CASTGLRGSTDTQYF	TGTGCCAGCACTGGGTTAAGGGGGAGCACAGATACGCAGTATTTT
NA	NA	TRBV15	TRBJ2-7	CATSMGGPPYEQYF	TGTGCCACCAGCATGGGGGGACCCCCCTACGAGCAGTACTTC
NA	TRBD1	TRBV28	TRBJ1-4	CASSSRGLEKLFF	TGTGCCAGCAGTTCCAGGGGGCTTGAAAAACTGTTTTTT
NA	NA	TRBV5-8	TRBJ2-3	CASSLLRSSTDTQYF	TGTGCCAGCAGCTTGCTGAGGTCTAGCACAGATACGCAGTATTTT
NA	NA	TRBV9	TRBJ2-3	CASSVAEGAYTRDTQYF	TGTGCCAGCAGCGTAGCTGAGGGCGCCTACACAAGAGATACGCAGTATTTT
NA	NA	TRBV20-1	TRBJ1-1	CSANRLTEAFF	TGCAGTGCTAACCGGTTGACTGAAGCTTTCTTT
NA	NA	TRBV27	TRBJ2-7	CASSFRGGYEQYF	TGTGCCAGCAGTTTCCGAGGGGGTTACGAGCAGTACTTC
NA	NA	TRBV4-2	TRBJ2-3	CASSPGVAAQDTQYF	TGTGCCAGCAGCCCGGGAGTAGCAGCCCAGGATACGCAGTATTTT
NA	TRBD1	TRBV7-8	TRBJ1-1	CASSPRAGTVMTEAFF	TGTGCCAGCAGCCCACGGGCCGGGACAGTTATGACTGAAGCTTTCTTT
NA	NA	TRBV14	TRBJ1-2	CASSQGRMGYTF	TGTGCCAGCAGCCAGGGGCGGATGGGCTACACCTTC
NA	NA	TRBV5-1	TRBJ2-3	CASSVGAGSTDTQYF	TGCGCCAGCAGCGTGGGGGCGGGCAGCACAGATACGCAGTATTTT
NA	NA	TRBV6-5	TRBJ1-2	CASSRVANYGYTF	TGTGCCAGCTCTCGTGTCGCTAACTATGGCTACACCTTC
NA	TRBD1	TRBV5-1	TRBJ1-6	CASSGTGANNSPLHF	TGCGCCAGCAGCGGTACAGGGGCTAATAATTCACCCCTCCACTTT
NA	NA	TRBV18	TRBJ1-1	CASSDSQTVEAFF	TGTGCCAGCTCAGACAGCCAAACCGTTGAAGCTTTCTTT
NA	NA	TRBV30	TRBJ1-3	CAWSVQVTGNTIYF	TGTGCCTGGAGTGTTCAGGTTACTGGAAACACCATATATTTT
few	NA	TRBV7-9	TRBJ1-3	CASSLGRAGNTIYF	TGTGCCAGCAGCTTAGGCAGGGCTGGAAACACCATATATTTT
NA	TRBD1	TRBV12-5	TRBJ1-5	CASGLVIGQGALYNQPQHF	TGTGCTAGTGGTTTGGTAATAGGGCAGGGGGCCTTATACAATCAGCCCCAGCATTTT
NA	NA	TRBV5-1	TRBJ2-1	CASSLGQYNEQFF	TGCGCCAGCAGCTTGGGACAGTACAATGAGCAGTTCTTC
NA	TRBD1	TRBV19	TRBJ2-7	CASSGTGVGPYEQYF	TGTGCCAGTAGCGGGACAGGGGTAGGTCCCTACGAGCAGTACTTC
NA	TRBD1	TRBV2	TRBJ1-6	CASSGDSSYNSPLHF	TGTGCCAGCAGTGGGGACAGCTCCTATAATTCACCCCTCCACTTT
NA	NA	TRBV7-9	TRBJ1-2	CASSFSLLGYTF	TGTGCCAGCAGCTTTTCTCTCCTCGGCTACACCTTC
NA	TRBD2	TRBV11-2	TRBJ2-3	CASSTRTLAGGSRLDTQYF	TGTGCCAGCAGCACCCGCACCCTAGCGGGAGGGAGTCGATTAGATACGCAGTATTTT
NA	NA	TRBV19	TRBJ2-7	CASSIASVGSYEQYF	TGTGCCAGTAGTATAGCAAGCGTCGGGTCCTACGAGCAGTACTTC
NA	NA	TRBV2	TRBJ2-5	CASSMQETQYF	TGTGCCAGCAGCATGCAAGAGACCCAGTACTTC
NA	NA	TRBV9	TRBJ2-1	CASSARNEQFF	TGTGCCAGCAGCGCGAGGAATGAGCAGTTCTTC
NA	TRBD2	TRBV27	TRBJ2-7	CASSRGGGGSYEQYF	TGTGCCAGCAGTCGAGGCGGGGGAGGGTCCTACGAGCAGTACTTC
NA	NA	TRBV5-1	TRBJ2-1	CATRLADTYNEQFF	TGCGCCACGCGTTTAGCGGACACCTACAATGAGCAGTTCTTC
once	TRBD2	TRBV6-5	TRBJ2-7	CATHEAGSYEQYF	TGTGCCACCCACGAAGCGGGGTCCTACGAGCAGTACTTC
NA	TRBD1	TRBV5-1	TRBJ2-1	CASSADRGPFWDTFF	TGCGCCAGCAGCGCCGACAGGGGCCCGTTTTGGGACACGTTCTTC
NA	NA	TRBV28	TRBJ2-3	CASSLLPAMYERRTDTQYF	TGTGCCAGCAGTTTACTCCCAGCGATGTATGAGAGGAGGACAGATACGCAGTATTTT
NA	NA	TRBV19	TRBJ1-2	CASSIPPRRDGYTF	TGTGCCAGTAGTATACCACCTAGACGGGATGGCTACACCTTC
NA	TRBD1	TRBV6-6	TRBJ2-6	CASSPGTVVLTF	TGTGCCAGCAGCCCGGGGACAGTAGTCCTGACTTTC
NA	NA	TRBV7-2	TRBJ2-4	CASSLVERIKNIQYF	TGTGCCAGCAGCTTAGTTGAGAGAATCAAAAACATTCAGTACTTC
once	TRBD2	TRBV11-1	TRBJ2-1	CASSTSGGNNEQFF	TGTGCCAGCAGCACTAGCGGAGGTAACAATGAGCAGTTCTTC
once	TRBD1	TRBV4-2	TRBJ2-7	CASSQEWAQGAHYEQYF	TGTGCCAGCAGCCAAGAGTGGGCGCAGGGGGCGCACTACGAGCAGTACTTC
NA	NA	TRBV7-9	TRBJ2-1	CASSLGGREGVYNEQFF	TGTGCCAGCAGCTTAGGGGGTAGGGAGGGGGTCTACAATGAGCAGTTCTTC
NA	NA	TRBV27	TRBJ1-3	CASSPGESGNTIYF	TGTGCCAGCAGCCCGGGGGAATCTGGAAACACCATATATTTT
NA	NA	TRBV5-8	TRBJ1-5	CASSLATVNQPQHF	TGTGCCAGCAGCTTGGCAACAGTTAATCAGCCCCAGCATTTT
NA	NA	TRBV10-3	TRBJ1-5	CAISVGVSNQPQHF	TGTGCCATCAGTGTCGGGGTGAGCAATCAGCCCCAGCATTTT